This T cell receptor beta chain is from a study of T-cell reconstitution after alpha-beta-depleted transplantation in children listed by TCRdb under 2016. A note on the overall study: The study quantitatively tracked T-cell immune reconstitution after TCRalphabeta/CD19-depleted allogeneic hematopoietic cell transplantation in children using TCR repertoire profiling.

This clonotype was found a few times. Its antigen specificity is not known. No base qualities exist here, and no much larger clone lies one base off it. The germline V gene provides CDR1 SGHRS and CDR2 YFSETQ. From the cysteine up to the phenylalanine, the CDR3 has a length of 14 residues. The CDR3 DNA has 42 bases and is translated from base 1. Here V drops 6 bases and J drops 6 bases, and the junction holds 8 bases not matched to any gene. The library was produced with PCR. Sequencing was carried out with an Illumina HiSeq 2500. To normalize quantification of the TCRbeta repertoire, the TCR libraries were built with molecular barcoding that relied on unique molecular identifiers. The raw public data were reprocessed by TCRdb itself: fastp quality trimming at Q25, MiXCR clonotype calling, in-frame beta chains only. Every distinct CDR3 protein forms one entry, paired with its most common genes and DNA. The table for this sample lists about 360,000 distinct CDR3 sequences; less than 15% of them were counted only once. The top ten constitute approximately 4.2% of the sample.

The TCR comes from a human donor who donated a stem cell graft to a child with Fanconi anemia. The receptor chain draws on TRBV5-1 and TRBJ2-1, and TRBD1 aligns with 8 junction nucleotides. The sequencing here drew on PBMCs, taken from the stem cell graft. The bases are TGCGCCAGCAACAGGGGGGTACCGTCCAATGAGCAGTTCTTC. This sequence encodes CASNRGVPSNEQFF. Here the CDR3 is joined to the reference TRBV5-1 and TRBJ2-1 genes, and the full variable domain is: KAGVTQTPRYLIKTRGQQVTLSCSPISGHRSVSWYQQTPGQGLQFLFEYFSETQRNKGNFPGRFSGRQFSNSRSEMNVSTLELGDSALYLCASNRGVPSNEQFFGPGTRLTVL.